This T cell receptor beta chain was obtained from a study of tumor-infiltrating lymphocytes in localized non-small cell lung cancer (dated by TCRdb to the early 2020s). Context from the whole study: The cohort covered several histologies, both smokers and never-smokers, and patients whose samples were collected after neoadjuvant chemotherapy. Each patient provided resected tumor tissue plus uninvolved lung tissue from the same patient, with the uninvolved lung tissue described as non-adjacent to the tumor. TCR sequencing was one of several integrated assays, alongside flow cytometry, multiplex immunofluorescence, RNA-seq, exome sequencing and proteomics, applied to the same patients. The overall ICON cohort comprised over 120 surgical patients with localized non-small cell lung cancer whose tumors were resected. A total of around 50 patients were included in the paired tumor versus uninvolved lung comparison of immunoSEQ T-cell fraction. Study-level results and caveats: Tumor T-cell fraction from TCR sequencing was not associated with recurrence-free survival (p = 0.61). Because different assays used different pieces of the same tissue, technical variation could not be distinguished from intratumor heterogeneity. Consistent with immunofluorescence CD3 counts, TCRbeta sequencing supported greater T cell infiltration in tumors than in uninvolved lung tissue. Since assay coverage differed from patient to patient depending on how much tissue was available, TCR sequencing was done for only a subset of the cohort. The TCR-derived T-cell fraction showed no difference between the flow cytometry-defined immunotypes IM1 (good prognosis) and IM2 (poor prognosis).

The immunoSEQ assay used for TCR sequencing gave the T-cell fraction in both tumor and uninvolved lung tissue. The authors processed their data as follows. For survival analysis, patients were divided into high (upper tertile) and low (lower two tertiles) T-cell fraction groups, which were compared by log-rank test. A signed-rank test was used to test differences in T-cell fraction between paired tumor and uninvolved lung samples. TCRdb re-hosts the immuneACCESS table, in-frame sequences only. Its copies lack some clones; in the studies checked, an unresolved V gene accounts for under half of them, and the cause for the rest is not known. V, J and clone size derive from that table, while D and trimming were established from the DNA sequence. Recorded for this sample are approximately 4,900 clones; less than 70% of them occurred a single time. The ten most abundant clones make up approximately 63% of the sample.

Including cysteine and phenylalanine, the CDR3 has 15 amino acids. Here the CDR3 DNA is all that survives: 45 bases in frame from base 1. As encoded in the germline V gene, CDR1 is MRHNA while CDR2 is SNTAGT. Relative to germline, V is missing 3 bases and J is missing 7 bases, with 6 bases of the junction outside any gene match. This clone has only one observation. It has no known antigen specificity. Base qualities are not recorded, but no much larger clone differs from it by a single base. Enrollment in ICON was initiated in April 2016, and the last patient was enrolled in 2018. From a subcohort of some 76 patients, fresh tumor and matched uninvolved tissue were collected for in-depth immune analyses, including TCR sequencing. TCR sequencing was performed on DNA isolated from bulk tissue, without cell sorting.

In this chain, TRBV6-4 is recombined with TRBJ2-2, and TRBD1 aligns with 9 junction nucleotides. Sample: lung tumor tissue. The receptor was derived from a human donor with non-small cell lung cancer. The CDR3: CASSEEGQGFGELFF. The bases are TGTGCCAGCAGTGAAGAGGGACAGGGTTTCGGGGAGCTGTTTTTT.